A selection of T cell receptor beta chains follows, all from one sample in a study of blood T cell repertoires in COVID-19. The repertoire was sequenced with immunoSEQ multiplex PCR; TCRdb's copy has only in-frame clones and lacks some. The table includes over 200,000 clones, 86% detected once. Sequenced: peripheral blood. The receptors come from a man aged 40-50 years who had recovered from COVID-19. CDR3s include the opening cysteine and the closing phenylalanine or tryptophan. D genes are given only for firm matches. The size field is filled for only some rows; it gives once, few, many or a size class.

TRBJ2-1,TRBD2,.,TRBV5-6,CASSPLAGAYNEQFF,TGTGCCAGCAGCCCTTTAGCGGGAGCTTACAATGAGCAGTTCTTC
TRBJ1-2,.,.,TRBV30,CASGSAGENVETNYGYTF,TGTGCCTCAGGAAGCGCAGGGGAAAACGTGGAGACTAACTATGGCTACACCTTC
TRBJ2-7,TRBD1,.,TRBV7-9,CASSFPGTGGREQYF,TGTGCCAGCAGCTTCCCCGGGACAGGGGGTCGCGAGCAGTACTTC
TRBJ1-6,.,.,TRBV7-2,CASSIQGFNSPLHF,TGTGCCAGCAGCATACAGGGTTTTAATTCACCCCTCCACTTT
TRBJ1-2,.,.,TRBV5-5,CASSLDSYGYTF,TGTGCCAGCAGCTTGGACAGTTATGGCTACACCTTC
TRBJ2-7,TRBD2,.,TRBV12-5,CASGPPIAGGRHEQYF,TGTGCTAGTGGCCCCCCGATAGCGGGAGGGCGGCACGAGCAGTACTTC
TRBJ2-7,TRBD2,once,TRBV5-1,CASSGSSGGSYEQYF,TGCGCCAGCAGCGGCTCTAGCGGGGGCTCCTACGAGCAGTACTTC
TRBJ2-7,.,once,TRBV3-1/TRBV3-2,CASSPGQPPSYEQYF,TGTGCCAGCAGTCCAGGACAGCCCCCCTCCTACGAGCAGTACTTC
TRBJ2-1,TRBD2,.,TRBV30,CAWDSSGNWNEQFF,TGTGCCTGGGACTCTAGCGGGAATTGGAATGAGCAGTTCTTC
TRBJ2-7,TRBD2,few,TRBV4-2,CASSQGGGGRASYEQYF,TGTGCCAGCAGCCAGGGTGGAGGCGGGAGGGCCTCCTACGAGCAGTACTTC
TRBJ2-7,TRBD2,.,TRBV6-2/TRBV6-3,CASTPRGRGSYEQYF,TGTGCCAGCACCCCCCGTGGGAGGGGTTCCTACGAGCAGTACTTC
TRBJ1-2,TRBD1,few,TRBV6-2/TRBV6-3,CASSSLDRDYGYTF,TGTGCCAGCAGTTCCCTGGACAGGGACTATGGCTACACCTTC
TRBJ1-6,.,.,TRBV5-6,CASSLAVGSGRGSPLHF,TGTGCCAGCAGCTTGGCGGTGGGGTCCGGGCGGGGTTCACCCCTCCACTTT
TRBJ2-5,TRBD1,.,TRBV12-3/TRBV12-4,CASSLGDRETQYF,TGTGCCAGCAGTTTAGGGGACAGAGAGACCCAGTACTTC
TRBJ1-1,.,.,TRBV18,CASSPSGMNTEAFF,TGTGCCAGCTCACCGTCAGGGATGAACACTGAAGCTTTCTTT
TRBJ1-2,.,.,TRBV5-8,CASSDLQNLYGYTF,TGTGCCAGCAGCGATCTGCAGAACCTTTATGGCTACACCTTC
TRBJ2-5,.,.,TRBV6-2/TRBV6-3,CASSRGPPETQYF,TGTGCCAGCAGTAGAGGGCCCCCGGAGACCCAGTACTTC
TRBJ2-5,.,.,TRBV5-1,CASSFNSQYQETQYF,TGCGCCAGCAGCTTTAACTCCCAATACCAAGAGACCCAGTACTTC
TRBJ2-4,.,.,TRBV11-2,CASSSTPSRGAIAKNIQYF,TGTGCCAGCAGCTCCACCCCATCCCGGGGGGCTATAGCCAAAAACATTCAGTACTTC
TRBJ1-1,TRBD1,few,TRBV6-5,CASRPRGLGTEAFF,TGTGCCAGCAGGCCCAGGGGGCTGGGCACTGAAGCTTTCTTT
TRBJ2-7,TRBD2,.,TRBV5-1,CASSLGASGTYEQYF,TGCGCCAGCAGCCTTGGGGCTAGCGGGACCTACGAGCAGTACTTC
TRBJ2-5,.,.,TRBV5-1,CASKREHPPETQYF,TGCGCCAGCAAGAGGGAGCACCCTCCAGAGACCCAGTACTTC